This T cell receptor beta chain was sequenced for a study of cytomegalovirus exposure and HLA in healthy donors. Study as a whole: An earlier analysis found 95 million to 140 million unique TCR beta sequences from around 180 million T cells.

These donors counted as nominally healthy when sampled, but unrecorded immune exposures were likely. The PCR employed 60 Vbeta primers together with 13 Jbeta primers. Clones were read by immunoSEQ multiplex PCR, and TCRdb kept only the in-frame ones, dropping some. The table shows roughly 200,000 clones, with around 74% occurring only once. With regard to this clone: Its cognate antigen is unknown.

Germline trimming cut 3 bases from V and 0 bases from J; bases unmatched to any gene: 5. The CDR3 runs 16 residues. Germline V gene lookup returns CDR1 MDHEN and CDR2 SYDVKM. Broader study findings: Across donors, presence/absence analyses took sequencing depth to be roughly uniform.

This chain connects TRBV28 to TRBJ1-5, with 7 bases matching TRBD1. The sample consisted of PBMCs. The sequence was collected from a male donor in good health and CMV-seronegative. The CDR3 bases are TGTGCCAGCAGTTTCCACAGGGGCGGTAGCAATCAGCCCCAGCATTTT. Translation: CASSFHRGGSNQPQHF.